The rows below give T cell receptor beta chains drawn from one sample of a study of blood T cells in healthy people across ages. TCRdb reprocessed the 5' RACE reads via MiXCR and lists one record per CDR3 protein. The repertoire includes some 640,000 distinct CDR3 sequences, 49% of them detected once, and around a third sits in the top ten. Sequenced sample: blood. All receptors come from a woman in her sixties in good health. Each CDR3 is given with its conserved first and last residue. The D gene is left open where the match is weak. Rows give clone size only sometimes, using once, few, many, or a class for an expanded clone.

13	TRBJ2-3	TRBD2	.	TRBV29-1	CSVLGGNTDTQYF	TGCAGCGTTCTGGGAGGGAACACAGATACGCAGTATTTT
16	TRBJ2-3	.	.	TRBV5-1	CASSLEADPSTDTQYF	TGCGCCAGCAGCTTGGAAGCGGACCCTAGCACAGATACGCAGTATTTT
18	TRBJ1-4	TRBD1	few	TRBV4-2	CASSSYRDSLLGNEKLFF	TGTGCCAGCAGCTCGTACCGGGACAGCCTCCTCGGTAATGAAAAACTGTTTTTT
18	TRBJ1-2	.	.	TRBV20-1	CSVANAHNPSTSDYGYTF	TGCAGTGTCGCTAACGCCCATAACCCGTCAACTTCTGACTATGGCTACACCTTC
15	TRBJ2-1	TRBD2	.	TRBV11-1	CASSLLAGPNNEQFF	TGTGCCAGCAGCCTACTAGCGGGGCCTAACAATGAGCAGTTCTTC
16	TRBJ2-7	.	.	TRBV7-6	CASRKEASSSSYEQYF	TGTGCCAGCAGAAAAGAGGCGTCGTCAAGCTCCTACGAGCAGTACTTC
18	TRBJ2-7	.	few	TRBV4-3	CASSQEVSRTWASYEQYF	TGCGCCAGCAGCCAAGAAGTTTCTCGAACATGGGCTTCCTACGAGCAGTACTTC
12	TRBJ2-7	TRBD2	.	TRBV20-1	CSARLAEYEQYF	TGCAGTGCTAGACTAGCGGAGTACGAGCAGTACTTC
14	TRBJ1-6	TRBD1	.	TRBV9	CASSARTGDSPLHF	TGTGCCAGCAGCGCTCGGACAGGGGACTCACCCCTCCACTTT
14	TRBJ2-1	.	.	TRBV5-1	CASSLRTHYNEQFF	TGCGCCAGCAGCCTCAGGACTCATTACAATGAGCAGTTCTTC
15	TRBJ2-1	TRBD2	.	TRBV20-1	CSARDGGRGRNEQFF	TGCAGTGCTAGAGATGGCGGGAGGGGAAGGAATGAGCAGTTCTTC
14	TRBJ2-5	.	.	TRBV2	CASLSGSQGETQYF	TGTGCCAGCCTCTCCGGGAGTCAAGGAGAGACCCAGTACTTC
14	TRBJ2-7	.	few	TRBV6-5	CASSYGTGGDEQYF	TGTGCCAGCAGTTATGGAACAGGAGGGGACGAGCAGTACTTC
13	TRBJ2-3	.	.	TRBV4-3	CASSQEETDTQYF	TGCGCCAGCAGCCAAGAAGAGACAGATACGCAGTATTTT
16	TRBJ2-1	TRBD2	.	TRBV5-1	CASSSGLAGLVDEQFF	TGCGCCAGCAGCTCGGGACTAGCGGGACTCGTCGATGAGCAGTTCTTC
14	TRBJ2-7	.	.	TRBV2	CASSVSPNSYEQYF	TGTGCCAGCAGTGTGAGCCCTAACTCCTACGAGCAGTACTTC
18	TRBJ2-4	TRBD2	.	TRBV20-1	CSAREGTSGRGAKNIQYF	TGCAGTGCTAGAGAGGGGACTAGCGGGAGAGGGGCCAAAAACATTCAGTACTTC
14	TRBJ2-3	.	few	TRBV11-2	CASSLHPIADTQYF	TGTGCCAGCAGCTTGCACCCTATCGCAGATACGCAGTATTTT
14	TRBJ1-1	.	.	TRBV7-3	CASSTAAGNTEAFF	TGTGCCAGCAGCACAGCGGCGGGGAACACTGAAGCTTTCTTT
15	TRBJ1-2	TRBD1	.	TRBV20-1	CSARTAQGAGYGYTF	TGCAGTGCTAGAACAGCACAGGGGGCCGGCTATGGCTACACCTTC
17	TRBJ2-7	TRBD2	few	TRBV7-2	CASSLTQIGLAGNEQYF	TGTGCCAGCAGCCTCACGCAGATAGGACTAGCGGGAAACGAGCAGTACTTC
13	TRBJ2-7	.	.	TRBV11-2	CASSLAVRSEQYF	TGTGCCAGCAGCTTAGCGGTCAGGAGCGAGCAGTACTTC
15	TRBJ2-5	TRBD2	few	TRBV7-3	CASSLGAAGVETQYF	TGTGCCAGCAGCTTGGGCGCAGCGGGAGTAGAGACCCAGTACTTC
14	TRBJ1-2	TRBD1	.	TRBV7-6	CASSPPGGWDGYTF	TGTGCCAGCAGCCCCCCAGGGGGGTGGGATGGCTACACCTTC
12	TRBJ2-3	.	.	TRBV6-6	CAIAGTTDTQYF	TGTGCCATCGCGGGAACCACAGATACGCAGTATTTT
13	TRBJ2-1	.	.	TRBV20-1	CSASPSATYEQFF	TGCAGTGCTAGCCCAAGCGCGACCTACGAGCAGTTCTTC
17	TRBJ2-4	TRBD1	.	TRBV12-3/TRBV12-4	CASSLRTGRRAKNIQYF	TGTGCCAGCAGTTTGAGGACAGGGAGAAGGGCCAAAAACATTCAGTACTTC
14	TRBJ2-4	TRBD2	.	TRBV12-3/TRBV12-4	CASTSGGAKNIQYF	TGTGCCAGCACTTCGGGGGGGGCCAAAAACATTCAGTACTTC
15	TRBJ2-2	TRBD1	.	TRBV27	CASSKTGGWTGELFF	TGTGCCAGCAGTAAAACAGGGGGTTGGACCGGGGAGCTGTTTTTT
17	TRBJ1-2	TRBD1	.	TRBV5-1	CASSSTGTGGVGYGYTF	TGCGCCAGCAGCTCGACCGGGACAGGGGGCGTTGGCTATGGCTACACCTTC
16	TRBJ2-3	.	many	TRBV12-3/TRBV12-4	CASSSRGGSSTDTQYF	TGTGCCAGCAGTTCCCGAGGCGGATCTAGCACAGATACGCAGTATTTT
13	TRBJ2-7	.	few	TRBV6-2/TRBV6-3	CASSGAYLGEQYF	TGTGCCAGCAGCGGGGCCTATCTGGGCGAGCAGTACTTC
15	TRBJ2-7	TRBD2	once	TRBV28	CACSPLAGGLYEQYF	TGTGCCTGCAGTCCACTAGCGGGAGGCCTTTACGAGCAGTACTTC
12	TRBJ2-7	TRBD1	few	TRBV20-1	CSARATGGLGYF	TGCAGTGCTAGGGCCACAGGGGGCCTCGGGTACTTC
17	TRBJ1-1	.	.	TRBV7-9	CASSLEGSEQPNTEAFF	TGTGCCAGCAGCTTAGAAGGTAGTGAACAGCCGAACACTGAAGCTTTCTTT
15	TRBJ2-5	.	few	TRBV20-1	CSARDWKGSQETQYF	TGCAGTGCTAGAGATTGGAAGGGTAGCCAAGAGACCCAGTACTTC
16	TRBJ2-2	TRBD1	.	TRBV7-3	CASSLQPGGETGELFF	TGTGCCAGCAGCTTACAACCAGGGGGCGAGACCGGGGAGCTGTTTTTT
13	TRBJ2-1	.	.	TRBV4-2	CASSQDGSREQFF	TGTGCCAGCAGCCAAGACGGTTCACGAGAGCAGTTCTTC
17	TRBJ2-1	.	.	TRBV7-8	CASSLAISRRVYNEQFF	TGTGCCAGCAGTTTAGCGATTTCTCGTCGCGTCTACAATGAGCAGTTCTTC
13	TRBJ1-1	.	few	TRBV27	CASSQGVGTEAFF	TGTGCCAGCAGTCAAGGGGTAGGGACTGAAGCTTTCTTT
14	TRBJ2-2	TRBD1	few	TRBV11-1	CASRQGAFTGELFF	TGTGCCAGCAGACAGGGGGCGTTCACCGGGGAGCTGTTTTTT
16	TRBJ2-2	.	.	TRBV20-1	CSASLGQFANTGELFF	TGCAGTGCTAGTTTAGGGCAGTTCGCGAACACCGGGGAGCTGTTTTTT
16	TRBJ2-3	TRBD2	.	TRBV2	CASSGRLAGGQDTQYF	TGTGCCAGCAGTGGACGACTAGCGGGAGGCCAAGATACGCAGTATTTT